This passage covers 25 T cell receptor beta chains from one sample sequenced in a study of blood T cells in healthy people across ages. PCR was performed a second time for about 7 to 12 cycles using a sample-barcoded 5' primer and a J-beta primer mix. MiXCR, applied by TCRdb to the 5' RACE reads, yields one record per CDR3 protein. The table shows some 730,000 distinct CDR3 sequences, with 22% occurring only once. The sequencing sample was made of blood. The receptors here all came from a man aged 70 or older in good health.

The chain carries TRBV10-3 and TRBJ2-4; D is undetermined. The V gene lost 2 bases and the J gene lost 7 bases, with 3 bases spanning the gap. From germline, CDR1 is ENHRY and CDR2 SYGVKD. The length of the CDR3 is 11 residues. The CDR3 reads CAISEGNIQYF. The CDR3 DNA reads TGTGCCATCAGTGAGGGGAACATTCAGTACTTC.

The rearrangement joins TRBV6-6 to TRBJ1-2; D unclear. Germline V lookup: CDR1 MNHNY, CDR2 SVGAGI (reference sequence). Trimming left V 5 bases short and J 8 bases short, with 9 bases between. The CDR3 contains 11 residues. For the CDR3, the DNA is TGTGCCAGCAGTATTGGCTCCGGCTACACCTTC. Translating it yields CASSIGSGYTF.

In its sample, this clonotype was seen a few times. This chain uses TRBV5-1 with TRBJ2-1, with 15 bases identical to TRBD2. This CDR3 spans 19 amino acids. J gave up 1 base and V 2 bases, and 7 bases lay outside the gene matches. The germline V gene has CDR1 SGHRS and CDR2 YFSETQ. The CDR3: CASSLWGLAGGPSYNEQFF. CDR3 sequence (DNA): TGCGCCAGCAGCTTATGGGGACTAGCGGGAGGTCCGTCCTACAATGAGCAGTTCTTC.

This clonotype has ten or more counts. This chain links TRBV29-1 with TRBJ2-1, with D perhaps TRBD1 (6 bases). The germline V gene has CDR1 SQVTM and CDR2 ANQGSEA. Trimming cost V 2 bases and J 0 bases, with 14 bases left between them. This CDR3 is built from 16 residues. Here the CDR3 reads CSVEMADRNSYNEQFF. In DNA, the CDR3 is TGCAGCGTTGAAATGGCCGACAGGAACTCCTACAATGAGCAGTTCTTC.

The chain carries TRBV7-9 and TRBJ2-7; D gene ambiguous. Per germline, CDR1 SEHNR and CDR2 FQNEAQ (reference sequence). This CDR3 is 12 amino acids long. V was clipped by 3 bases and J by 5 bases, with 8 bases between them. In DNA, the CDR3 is TGTGCCAGCAGCTTCAGGAGCCACGAGCAGTACTTC. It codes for CASSFRSHEQYF.

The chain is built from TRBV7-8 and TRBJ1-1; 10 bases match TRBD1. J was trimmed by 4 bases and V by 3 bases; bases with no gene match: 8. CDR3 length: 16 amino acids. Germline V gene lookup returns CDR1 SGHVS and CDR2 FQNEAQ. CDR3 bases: TGTGCCAGCAGCTTTCCGGGACAGGGGATCGGCACTGAAGCTTTCTTT. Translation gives CASSFPGQGIGTEAFF.

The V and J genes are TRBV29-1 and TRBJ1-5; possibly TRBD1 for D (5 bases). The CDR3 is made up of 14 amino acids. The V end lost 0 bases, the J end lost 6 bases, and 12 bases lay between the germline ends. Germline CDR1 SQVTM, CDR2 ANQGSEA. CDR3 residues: CSVEEQEGGQPQHF. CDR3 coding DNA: TGCAGCGTTGAAGAACAGGAGGGAGGTCAGCCCCAGCATTTT.

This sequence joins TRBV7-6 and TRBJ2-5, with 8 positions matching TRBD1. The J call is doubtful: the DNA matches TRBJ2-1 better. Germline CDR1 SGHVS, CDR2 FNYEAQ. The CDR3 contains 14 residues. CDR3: CASSLWTGTNEQFF. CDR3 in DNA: TGTGCCAGCAGCTTATGGACAGGGACGAATGAGCAGTTCTTC.

This chain's CDR3 is CASRAQGLSVNTEAFF. Here the CDR3 DNA reads TGTGCCAGCAGGGCACAGGGATTGAGTGTGAACACTGAAGCTTTCTTT. This chain uses TRBV27 with TRBJ1-1; maybe TRBD1 (6 bases). CDR3 length: 16 amino acids. Trimming removed 6 bases at V and 0 bases at J, with 17 bases between. Germline V gene data show CDR1 as MNHEY and CDR2 as SMNVEV (reference sequence).

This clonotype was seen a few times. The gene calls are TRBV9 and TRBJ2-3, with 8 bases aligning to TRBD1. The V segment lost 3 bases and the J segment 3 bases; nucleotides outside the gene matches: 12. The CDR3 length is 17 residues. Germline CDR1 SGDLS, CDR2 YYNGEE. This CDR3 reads CASSDPDREVRTDTQYF. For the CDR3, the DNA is TGTGCCAGCAGCGACCCGGACAGGGAAGTGAGGACAGATACGCAGTATTTT.

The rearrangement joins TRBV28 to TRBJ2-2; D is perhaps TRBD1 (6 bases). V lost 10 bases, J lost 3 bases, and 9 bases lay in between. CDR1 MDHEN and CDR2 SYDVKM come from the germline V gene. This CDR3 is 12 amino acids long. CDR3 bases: TGTGCCACCAGGGGTGACACCGGGGAGCTGTTTTTT. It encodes CATRGDTGELFF.

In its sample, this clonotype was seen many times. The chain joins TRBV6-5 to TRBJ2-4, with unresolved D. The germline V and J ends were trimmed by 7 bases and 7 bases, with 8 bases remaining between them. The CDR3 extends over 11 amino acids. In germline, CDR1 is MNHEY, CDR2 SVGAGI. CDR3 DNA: TGTGCCAGCACGGTGGGGAACATTCAGTACTTC. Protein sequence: CASTVGNIQYF.

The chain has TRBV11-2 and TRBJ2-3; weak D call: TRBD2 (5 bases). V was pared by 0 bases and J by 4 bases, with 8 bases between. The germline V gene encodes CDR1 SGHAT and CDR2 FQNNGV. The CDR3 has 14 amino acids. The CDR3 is CASSLDLAADTQYF. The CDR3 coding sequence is TGTGCCAGCAGCTTAGATCTAGCAGCAGATACGCAGTATTTT.

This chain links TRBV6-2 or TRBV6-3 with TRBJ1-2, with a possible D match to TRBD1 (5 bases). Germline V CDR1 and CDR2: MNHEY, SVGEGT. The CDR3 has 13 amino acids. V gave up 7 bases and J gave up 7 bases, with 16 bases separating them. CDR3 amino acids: CASTQTESGGYTF. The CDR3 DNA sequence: TGTGCCAGCACTCAGACAGAGTCCGGTGGCTACACCTTC.

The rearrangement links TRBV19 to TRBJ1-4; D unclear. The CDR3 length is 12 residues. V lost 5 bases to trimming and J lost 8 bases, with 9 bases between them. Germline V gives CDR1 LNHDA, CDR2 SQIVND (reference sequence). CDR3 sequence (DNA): TGTGCCAGTAGTTGGGCAGCCGAAAAACTGTTTTTT. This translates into CASSWAAEKLFF.

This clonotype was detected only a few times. The CDR3, as DNA: TGTGCCAGCAGCTTACTCGGCGGGACTAGCGGCCTTATGGGAACGGCCGGGGAGCTGTTTTTT. Translating gives CASSLLGGTSGLMGTAGELFF. The J gene is TRBJ2-2, the V gene TRBV11-2; the match to TRBD2 covers 11 bases. This CDR3 is 21 amino acids long. Germline values: CDR1 SGHAT, CDR2 FQNNGV. Trimming cost V 2 bases and J 6 bases; bases outside gene matches: 20. The entire variable domain, with the rest obtained from reference TRBV11-2 and TRBJ2-2, is as follows: EAGVAQSPRYKIIEKRQSVAFWCNPISGHATLYWYQQILGQGPKLLIQFQNNGVVDDSQLPKDRFSAERLKGVDSTLKIQPAKLEDSAVYLCASSLLGGTSGLMGTAGELFFGEGSRLTVL.

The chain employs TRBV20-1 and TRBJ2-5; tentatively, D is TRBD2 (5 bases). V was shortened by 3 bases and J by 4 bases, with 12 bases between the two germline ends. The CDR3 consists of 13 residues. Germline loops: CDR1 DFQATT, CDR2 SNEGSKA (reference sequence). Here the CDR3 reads CSASGADLETQYF. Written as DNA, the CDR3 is TGCAGTGCTAGTGGAGCGGATTTAGAGACCCAGTACTTC.

The CDR3 loop is CASSFWSSTDTQYF. The CDR3 DNA sequence: TGTGCCAGCAGTTTTTGGTCTAGCACAGATACGCAGTATTTT. V gene TRBV12-3 or TRBV12-4 combines with J gene TRBJ2-3; D call uncertain. The V end lost 3 bases, the J end lost 0 bases, and 7 bases lay between the germline ends. The length of the CDR3 is 14 residues.

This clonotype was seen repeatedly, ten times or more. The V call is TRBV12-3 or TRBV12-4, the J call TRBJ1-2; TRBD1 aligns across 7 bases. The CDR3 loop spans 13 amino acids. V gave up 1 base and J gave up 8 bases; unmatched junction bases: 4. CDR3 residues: CASSLGDRLGYTF. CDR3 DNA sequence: TGTGCCAGCAGTTTAGGGGACAGATTGGGCTACACCTTC.

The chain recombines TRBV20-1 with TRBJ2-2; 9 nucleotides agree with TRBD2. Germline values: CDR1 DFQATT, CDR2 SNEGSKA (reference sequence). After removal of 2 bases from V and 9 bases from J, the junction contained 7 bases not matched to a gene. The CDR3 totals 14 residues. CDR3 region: CSARLAGRPRELFF. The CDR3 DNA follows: TGCAGTGCTAGACTAGCGGGGCGGCCCCGGGAGCTGTTTTTT.

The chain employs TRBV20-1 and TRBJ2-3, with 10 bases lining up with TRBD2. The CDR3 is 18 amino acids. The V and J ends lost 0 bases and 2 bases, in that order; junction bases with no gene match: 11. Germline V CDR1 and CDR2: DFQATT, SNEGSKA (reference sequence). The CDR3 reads CSARDDTAGGGVTDTQYF. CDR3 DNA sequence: TGCAGTGCTAGAGATGACACAGCGGGAGGGGGGGTCACAGATACGCAGTATTTT.

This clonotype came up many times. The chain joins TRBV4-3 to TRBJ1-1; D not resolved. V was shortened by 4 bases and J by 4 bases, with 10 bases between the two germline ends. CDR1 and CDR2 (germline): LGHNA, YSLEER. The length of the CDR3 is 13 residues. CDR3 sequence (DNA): TGCGCCAGCAGCCCTCGATTGGGCACTGAAGCTTTCTTT. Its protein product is CASSPRLGTEAFF.

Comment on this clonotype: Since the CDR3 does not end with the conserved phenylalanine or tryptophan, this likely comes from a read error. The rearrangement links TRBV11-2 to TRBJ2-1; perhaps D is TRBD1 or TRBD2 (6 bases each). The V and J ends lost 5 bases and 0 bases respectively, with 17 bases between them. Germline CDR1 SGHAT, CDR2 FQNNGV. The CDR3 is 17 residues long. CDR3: CASSPGGGVSSYNEQFL. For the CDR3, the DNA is TGTGCCAGCAGCCCCGGGGGCGGGGTTAGCTCCTACAATGAGCAGTTCTTA.

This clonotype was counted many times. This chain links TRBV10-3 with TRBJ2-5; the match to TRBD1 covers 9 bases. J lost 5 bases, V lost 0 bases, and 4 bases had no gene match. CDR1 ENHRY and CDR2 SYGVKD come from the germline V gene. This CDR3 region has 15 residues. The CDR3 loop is CAISESKGTGETQYF. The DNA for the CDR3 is TGTGCCATCAGTGAGTCCAAGGGGACAGGGGAGACCCAGTACTTC.

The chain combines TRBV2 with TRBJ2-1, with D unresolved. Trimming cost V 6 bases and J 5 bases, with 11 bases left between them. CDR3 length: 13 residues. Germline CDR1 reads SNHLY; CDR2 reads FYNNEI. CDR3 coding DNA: TGTGCCAGCAGCGGCTCTAGGGACAATGAGCAGTTCTTC. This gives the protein CASSGSRDNEQFF.